What follows describes a single TCR beta chain. These data are taken from a study of blood T cell repertoires in COVID-19. Across the study: In each case, the material was cDNA or gDNA derived from T cells, B-cell-depleted T cells, or PBMCs.

The germline V gene encodes CDR1 SGHNT and CDR2 YENEEA. With V trimmed by 5 bases and J by 7 bases, 4 bases remained unmatched. This CDR3 region has 13 residues. How the authors handled the data: For nucleated cells, counts were estimated from reference gene primer amplification. Method: immunoSEQ multiplex PCR; TCRdb's copy keeps in-frame clones and lacks some. V and J calls plus clone size are reproduced from that table; the DNA served to infer D and trimming. The sample contains 65,000 to 80,000 clones, around nine tenths of which appear only once. The sample was peripheral blood. This sequence was found in a man in his fifties or sixties with active COVID-19. This chain connects TRBV11-3 to TRBJ1-4, with 7 bases fitting TRBD1. CDR3 region: CASSTGTVEKLFF. The CDR3 region has the DNA TGTGCCAGCAGCACCGGGACAGTTGAAAAACTGTTTTTT.